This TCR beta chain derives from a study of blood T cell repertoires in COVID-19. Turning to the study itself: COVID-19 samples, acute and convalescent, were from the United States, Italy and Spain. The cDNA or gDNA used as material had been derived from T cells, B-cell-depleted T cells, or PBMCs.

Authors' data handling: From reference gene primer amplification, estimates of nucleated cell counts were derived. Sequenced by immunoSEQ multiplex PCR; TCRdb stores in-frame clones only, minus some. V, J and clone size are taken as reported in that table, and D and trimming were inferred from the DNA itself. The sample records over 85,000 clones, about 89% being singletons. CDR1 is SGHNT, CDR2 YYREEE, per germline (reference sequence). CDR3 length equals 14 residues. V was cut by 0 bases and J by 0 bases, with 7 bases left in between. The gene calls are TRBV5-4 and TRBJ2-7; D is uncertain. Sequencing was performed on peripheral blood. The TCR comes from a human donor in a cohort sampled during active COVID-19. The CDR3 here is CASSLDSTSYEQYF. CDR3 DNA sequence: TGTGCCAGCAGCTTGGACTCAACCTCCTACGAGCAGTACTTC.